The clone carrying this TCR beta chain was detected only once. These data originate in a study of T cells in Graves' hyperthyroidism and ophthalmopathy. Researchers took RNA transcripts and amplified the TCR beta CDR3 regions from them. The primer set for the first-round RT-PCR of the TCR CDR3 was HTBI. One entry per CDR3 protein results from TCRdb running MiXCR on the multiplex PCR reads. The repertoire has 490,000 or so distinct CDR3 sequences, less than 25% of them found once; the top ten carry 49%. The J segment lost 3 bases and the V segment lost 3 bases, leaving 7 bases of the junction unmatched. This CDR3 region has 15 residues. Looked up from germline, CDR1 is SGHTA and CDR2 is FQGNSA.

The specimen sequenced was blood. This sequence joins TRBV7-2 and TRBJ2-7, with 8 bases lining up with TRBD2. This receptor was obtained from a woman in her seventies with Graves' ophthalmopathy. CDR3 DNA sequence: TGTGCCAGCAGCTTCACGGCGGGAGGCAGCTACGAGCAGTACTTC. Translated, it gives CASSFTAGGSYEQYF.